A selection of T cell receptor beta chains follows, all from one sample in a study of CD8+ T cells in alopecia areata. Libraries were prepared by immunoSEQ multiplex PCR; TCRdb keeps only in-frame clonotypes and omits some of them. The repertoire holds roughly 140,000 clones, with around half as singletons. Sample: CD8+ T cells sorted from blood, taken at week 0. The receptor set was obtained from a human donor with alopecia areata. CDR3s include the opening cysteine and the closing phenylalanine or tryptophan. Fields, in order: J gene, clone size, D gene, V gene, CDR3 protein, CDR3 DNA. A D gene is named only where the DNA matches it firmly. A row's size may be missing; if present it is once, few, many or a size class.

TRBJ1-6 | NA | NA | TRBV2 | CASSENPFVYNSPLHF | TGTGCCAGCAGTGAAAACCCCTTCGTCTATAATTCACCCCTCCACTTT
TRBJ2-1 | NA | NA | TRBV14 | CASSPPGDSYNEQFF | TGTGCCAGCAGCCCCCCAGGAGACTCCTACAATGAGCAGTTCTTC
TRBJ1-2 | once | NA | TRBV29-1 | CSVTGYGYTF | TGCAGCGTTACAGGGTACGGCTACACCTTC
TRBJ2-7 | NA | NA | TRBV30 | CAWSSGVRGEQYF | TGTGCCTGGAGTTCCGGGGTAAGGGGCGAGCAGTACTTC
TRBJ2-7 | many | NA | TRBV4-3 | CASSQDYPGGSYEQYF | TGCGCCAGCAGCCAAGATTACCCCGGTGGGTCCTACGAGCAGTACTTC
TRBJ1-4 | few | NA | TRBV7-3 | CASSGAREKLFF | TGTGCAAGCTCCGGGGCAAGGGAAAAACTGTTTTTT
TRBJ2-4 | few | NA | TRBV23-1 | CASSQLGALAKNIQYF | TGCGCCAGCAGTCAATTAGGAGCTCTAGCCAAAAACATTCAGTACTTC
TRBJ1-5 | NA | NA | TRBV20-1 | CSARDQGPQHF | TGCAGTGCTAGAGATCAGGGGCCCCAGCATTTT
TRBJ2-7 | NA | NA | TRBV15 | CATSRGSGSYEQYF | TGTGCCACCAGCAGAGGATCGGGGTCCTACGAGCAGTACTTC
TRBJ2-5 | NA | NA | TRBV15 | CATSRDKSARALQETQYF | TGTGCCACCAGCAGAGATAAGTCGGCAAGGGCCCTCCAAGAGACCCAGTACTTC
TRBJ2-4 | few | NA | TRBV29-1 | CSVAGSDIQYF | TGCAGCGTTGCGGGGAGTGACATTCAGTACTTC
TRBJ2-7 | NA | TRBD2 | TRBV4-1 | CASSQDHPGLAREQYF | TGCGCCAGCAGCCAAGATCACCCCGGACTAGCGAGGGAGCAGTACTTC
TRBJ2-7 | NA | NA | TRBV5-6 | CASSLGAEQYF | TGTGCCAGCAGCTTGGGCGCCGAGCAGTACTTC
TRBJ1-2 | NA | NA | TRBV4-3 | CASSQLETENYGYTF | TGCGCCAGCAGCCAACTAGAGACAGAGAACTATGGCTACACCTTC
TRBJ2-1 | few | NA | TRBV5-6 | CASSPTGDPYNEQFF | TGTGCCAGCAGCCCTACGGGGGACCCCTACAATGAGCAGTTCTTC
TRBJ1-3 | NA | NA | TRBV13 | CASSLWGSSGNTIYF | TGTGCCAGCAGCTTATGGGGCAGCTCTGGAAACACCATATATTTT
TRBJ2-6 | few | NA | TRBV19 | CASSQSGANVLTF | TGTGCCAGTAGTCAATCTGGGGCCAACGTCCTGACTTTC
TRBJ1-5 | NA | NA | TRBV12-5 | CASAPGDQPQHF | TGTGCTAGTGCGCCAGGAGATCAGCCCCAGCATTTT
TRBJ1-5 | NA | NA | TRBV4-1 | CASSQDDTNQPQHF | TGCGCCAGCAGCCAAGATGACACGAATCAGCCCCAGCATTTT
TRBJ2-1 | NA | TRBD2 | TRBV30 | CAWSSGGGANEQFF | TGTGCCTGGAGTAGTGGCGGGGGGGCGAATGAGCAGTTCTTC
TRBJ2-7 | once | NA | TRBV6-1 | CASSELITGLHEQYF | TGTGCCAGCAGTGAACTCATCACCGGGCTTCACGAGCAGTACTTC
TRBJ1-1 | NA | TRBD1 | TRBV19 | CASSPRQGVNTEAFF | TGTGCCAGTAGTCCCCGACAGGGGGTGAACACTGAAGCTTTCTTT
TRBJ1-1 | NA | NA | TRBV30 | CAWRVGRNTEAFF | TGTGCCTGGAGAGTAGGGAGGAACACTGAAGCTTTCTTT
TRBJ1-2 | NA | NA | TRBV19 | CAARGYGYTF | TGTGCCGCGCGGGGCTATGGCTACACCTTC
TRBJ1-2 | NA | NA | TRBV25-1 | CASSAPEGSYGYTF | TGTGCCAGCAGTGCCCCAGAGGGGAGCTATGGCTACACCTTC
TRBJ2-6 | medium-sized | TRBD1 | TRBV2 | CASSEAETGINSGANVLTF | TGTGCCAGCAGTGAAGCGGAGACAGGGATTAACTCTGGGGCCAACGTCCTGACTTTC
TRBJ2-5 | few | NA | TRBV7-8 | CASSPSPGIGETQYF | TGTGCCAGCAGCCCATCGCCGGGGATTGGGGAGACCCAGTACTTC
TRBJ1-2 | many | NA | TRBV13 | CASSLVDAGNYGYTF | TGTGCCAGCAGCTTAGTTGATGCGGGAAACTATGGCTACACCTTC
TRBJ1-1 | many | NA | TRBV7-2 | CASSSSPAALGQNTEAFF | TGTGCCAGCAGCTCATCACCCGCAGCGCTTGGACAGAACACTGAAGCTTTCTTT
TRBJ2-7 | NA | NA | TRBV2 | CASSDAELYEQYF | TGTGCCAGCAGTGATGCGGAACTCTACGAGCAGTACTTC
TRBJ1-1 | few | NA | TRBV13 | CASSLADTEAFF | TGTGCCAGCAGCTTAGCCGACACTGAAGCTTTCTTT
TRBJ2-3 | NA | TRBD2 | TRBV7-9 | CASSPRGGGTDTQYF | TGTGCCAGCAGCCCGCGGGGGGGCGGAACAGATACGCAGTATTTT
TRBJ2-7 | NA | TRBD1 | TRBV5-1 | CASSLEGQGVFEQYF | TGCGCCAGCAGCTTGGAAGGACAGGGGGTATTCGAGCAGTACTTC
TRBJ1-1 | NA | NA | TRBV13 | CASSYSPTEAFF | TGTGCCAGCAGCTATAGCCCCACTGAAGCTTTCTTT
TRBJ1-3 | few | NA | TRBV14 | CASSQDRHPGNTIYF | TGTGCCAGCAGCCAAGATAGACACCCTGGAAACACCATATATTTT
TRBJ1-5 | NA | NA | TRBV29-1 | CSVAGGESSNQPQHF | TGCAGCGTTGCTGGGGGGGAAAGTAGCAATCAGCCCCAGCATTTT
TRBJ1-2 | few | NA | TRBV2 | CASRFTSAGPRLFIDRYTF | TGTGCCAGCAGATTCACAAGTGCAGGGCCCCGACTATTCATAGACCGCTACACCTTC
TRBJ1-4 | NA | NA | TRBV12-5 | CASGLGGFGEKLFF | TGTGCTAGTGGTTTGGGCGGCTTCGGTGAAAAACTGTTTTTT
TRBJ2-2 | few | NA | TRBV7-9 | CASSPVEERGELFF | TGTGCCAGCAGCCCGGTAGAGGAACGCGGGGAGCTGTTTTTT
TRBJ1-1 | once | NA | TRBV30 | CAWSPDFTGNTEAFF | TGTGCCTGGAGCCCAGACTTCACAGGTAACACTGAAGCTTTCTTT
TRBJ1-4 | NA | NA | TRBV29-1 | CSVEETGLSNEKLFF | TGCAGCGTTGAAGAGACGGGGTTATCTAATGAAAAACTGTTTTTT
TRBJ1-2 | once | NA | TRBV30 | CAWTPGGTYGYTF | TGTGCCTGGACTCCGGGAGGAACCTATGGCTACACCTTC